This T cell receptor beta chain was recorded in a study of blood T cell repertoires in COVID-19. Study in general: The cDNA or gDNA used as material had been derived from T cells, B-cell-depleted T cells, or PBMCs.

Trimming took 4 bases from V and 9 from J, leaving 13 bases between them. Germline CDR1 reads SQVTM; CDR2 reads ANQGSEA. CDR3 length: 13 amino acids. Data came from immunoSEQ multiplex PCR; TCRdb stores just in-frame clones and leaves some out. The table includes 85,000 to 110,000 clones, roughly 90% detected once. The TCR originated in a woman aged 60-70 years with acute or convalescent COVID-19. Sample: peripheral blood. The V call is TRBV29-1, the J call TRBJ1-6; D may be TRBD1 (5 bases). In nucleotides, the CDR3 is TGCAGCGTTGGGGCGGGGGTTGGTTCACCCCTCCACTTT. It yields the protein CSVGAGVGSPLHF. The whole variable domain, remainder taken from reference TRBV29-1 and TRBJ1-6, is SAVISQKPSRDICQRGTSLTIQCQVDSQVTMMFWYRQQPGQSLTLIATANQGSEATYESGFVIDKFPISRPNLTFSTLTVSNMSPEDSSIYLCSVGAGVGSPLHFGNGTRLTVT.